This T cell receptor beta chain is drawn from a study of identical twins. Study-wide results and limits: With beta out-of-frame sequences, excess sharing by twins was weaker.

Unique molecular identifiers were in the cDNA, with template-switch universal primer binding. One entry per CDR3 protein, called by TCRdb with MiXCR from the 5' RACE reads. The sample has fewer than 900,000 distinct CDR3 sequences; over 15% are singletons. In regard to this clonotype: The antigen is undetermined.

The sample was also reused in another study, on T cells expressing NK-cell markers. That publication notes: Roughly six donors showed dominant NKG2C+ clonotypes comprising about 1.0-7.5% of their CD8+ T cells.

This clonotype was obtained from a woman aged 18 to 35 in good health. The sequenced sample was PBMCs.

The CDR3, as DNA: TGCAGCGTTGCTACCTCTGAAGCTTTCTTT. Protein sequence: CSVATSEAFF. The chain employs TRBV29-1 and TRBJ1-1; D ambiguous. Germline V gives CDR1 SQVTM, CDR2 ANQGSEA. V dropped 4 bases and J dropped 6 bases, with 6 bases sitting between them. The CDR3 spans 10 residues.